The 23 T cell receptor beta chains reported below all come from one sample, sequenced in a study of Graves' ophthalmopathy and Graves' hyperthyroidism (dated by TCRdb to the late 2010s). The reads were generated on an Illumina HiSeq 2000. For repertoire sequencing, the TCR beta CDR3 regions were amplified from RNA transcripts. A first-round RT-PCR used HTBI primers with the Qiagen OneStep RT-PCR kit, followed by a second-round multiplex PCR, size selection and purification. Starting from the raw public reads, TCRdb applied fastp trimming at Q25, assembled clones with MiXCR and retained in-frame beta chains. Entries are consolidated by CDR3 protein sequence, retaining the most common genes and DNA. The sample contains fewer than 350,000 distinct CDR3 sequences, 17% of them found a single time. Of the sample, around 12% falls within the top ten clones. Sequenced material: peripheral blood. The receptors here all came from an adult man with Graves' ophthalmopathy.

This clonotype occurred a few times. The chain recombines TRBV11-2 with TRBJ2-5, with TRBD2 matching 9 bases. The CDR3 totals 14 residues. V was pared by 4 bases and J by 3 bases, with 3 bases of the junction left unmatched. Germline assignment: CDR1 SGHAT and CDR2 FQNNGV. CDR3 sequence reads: CASSSRLAEETQYF. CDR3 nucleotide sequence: TGTGCCAGCAGCTCGAGACTAGCGGAAGAGACCCAGTACTTC.

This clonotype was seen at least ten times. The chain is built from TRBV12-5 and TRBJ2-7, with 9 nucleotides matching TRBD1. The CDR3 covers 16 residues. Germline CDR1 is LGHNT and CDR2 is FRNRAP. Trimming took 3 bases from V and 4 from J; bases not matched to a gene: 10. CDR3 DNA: TGTGCTAGTGGTTTTGACCGGGACAGGGTTGCGTACGAGCAGTACTTC. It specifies CASGFDRDRVAYEQYF.

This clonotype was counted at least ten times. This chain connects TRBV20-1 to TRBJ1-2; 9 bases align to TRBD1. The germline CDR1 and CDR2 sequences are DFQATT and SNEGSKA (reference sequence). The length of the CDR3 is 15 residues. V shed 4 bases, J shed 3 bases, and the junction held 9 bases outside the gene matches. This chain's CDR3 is CSANPPGQGHYGYTF. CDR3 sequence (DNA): TGCAGTGCTAACCCCCCCGGACAGGGGCACTATGGCTACACCTTC.

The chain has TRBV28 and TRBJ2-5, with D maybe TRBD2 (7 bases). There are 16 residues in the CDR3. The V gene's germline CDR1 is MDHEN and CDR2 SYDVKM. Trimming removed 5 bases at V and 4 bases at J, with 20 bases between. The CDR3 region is CASSGQIGGEIETQYF. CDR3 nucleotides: TGTGCCAGCAGTGGTCAAATAGGGGGGGAAATAGAGACCCAGTACTTC.

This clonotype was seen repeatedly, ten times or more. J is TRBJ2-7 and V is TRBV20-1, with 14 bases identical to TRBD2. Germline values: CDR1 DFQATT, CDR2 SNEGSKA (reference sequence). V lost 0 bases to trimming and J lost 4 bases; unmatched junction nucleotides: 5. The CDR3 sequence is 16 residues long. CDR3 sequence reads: CSARDPTSGRGYEQYF. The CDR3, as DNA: TGCAGTGCTAGAGATCCGACTAGCGGGAGGGGATACGAGCAGTACTTC.

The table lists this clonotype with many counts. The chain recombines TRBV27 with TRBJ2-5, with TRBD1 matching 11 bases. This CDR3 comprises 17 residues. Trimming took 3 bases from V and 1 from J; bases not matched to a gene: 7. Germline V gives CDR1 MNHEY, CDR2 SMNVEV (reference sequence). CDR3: CASSFKSGTGGQETQYF. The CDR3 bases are TGTGCCAGCAGTTTCAAATCCGGGACAGGGGGCCAAGAGACCCAGTACTTC.

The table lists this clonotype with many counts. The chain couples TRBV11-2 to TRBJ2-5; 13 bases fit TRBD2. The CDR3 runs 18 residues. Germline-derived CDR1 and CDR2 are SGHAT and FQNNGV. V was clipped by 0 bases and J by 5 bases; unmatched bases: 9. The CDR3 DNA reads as TGTGCCAGCAGCTTAGATCAACTAGCGGGAGGGCCGGGGGAGACCCAGTACTTC. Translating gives CASSLDQLAGGPGETQYF.

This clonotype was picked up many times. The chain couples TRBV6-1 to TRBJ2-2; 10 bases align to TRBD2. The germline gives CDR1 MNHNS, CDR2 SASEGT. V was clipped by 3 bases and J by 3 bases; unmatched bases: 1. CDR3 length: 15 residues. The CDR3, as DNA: TGTGCCAGCAGTGAGACTAGCGGGCACACCGGGGAGCTGTTTTTT. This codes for CASSETSGHTGELFF.

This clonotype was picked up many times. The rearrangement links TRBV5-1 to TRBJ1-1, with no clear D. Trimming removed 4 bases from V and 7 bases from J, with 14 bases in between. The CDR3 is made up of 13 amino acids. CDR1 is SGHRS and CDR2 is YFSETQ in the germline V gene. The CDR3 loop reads CASSPTRRIEAFF. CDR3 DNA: TGCGCCAGCAGCCCTACCCGCCGTATTGAAGCTTTCTTT.

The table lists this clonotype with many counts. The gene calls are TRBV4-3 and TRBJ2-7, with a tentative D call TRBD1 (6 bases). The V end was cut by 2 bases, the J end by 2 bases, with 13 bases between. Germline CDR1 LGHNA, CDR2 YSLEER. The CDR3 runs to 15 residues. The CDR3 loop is CASSQWDTATYEQYF. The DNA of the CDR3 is TGCGCCAGCAGCCAATGGGACACCGCGACCTACGAGCAGTACTTC.

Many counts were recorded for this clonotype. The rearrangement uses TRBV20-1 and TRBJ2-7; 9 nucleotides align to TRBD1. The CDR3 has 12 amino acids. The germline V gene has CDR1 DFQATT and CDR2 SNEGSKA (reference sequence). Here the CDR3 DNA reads TGCGGAAGCGGGACAGGGTTCTACGAGCAGTACTTC. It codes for CGSGTGFYEQYF.

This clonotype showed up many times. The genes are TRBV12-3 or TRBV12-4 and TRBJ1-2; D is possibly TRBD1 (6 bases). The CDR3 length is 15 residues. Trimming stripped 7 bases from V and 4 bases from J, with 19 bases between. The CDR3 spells CASTLGGQGGYGYTF. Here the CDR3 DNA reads TGTGCCAGCACACTAGGGGGGCAGGGAGGCTATGGCTACACCTTC.

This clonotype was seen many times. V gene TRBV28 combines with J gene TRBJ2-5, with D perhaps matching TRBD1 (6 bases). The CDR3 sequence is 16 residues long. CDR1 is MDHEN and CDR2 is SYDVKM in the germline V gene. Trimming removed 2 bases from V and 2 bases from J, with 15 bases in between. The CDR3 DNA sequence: TGTGCCAGCAGTTTAAGCACCGGGACACCTCAAGAGACCCAGTACTTC. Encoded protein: CASSLSTGTPQETQYF.

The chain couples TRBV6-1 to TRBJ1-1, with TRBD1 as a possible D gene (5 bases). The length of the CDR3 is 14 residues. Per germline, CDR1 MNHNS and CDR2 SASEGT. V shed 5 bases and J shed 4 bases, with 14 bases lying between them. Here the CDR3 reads CASSPTGPTTEAFF. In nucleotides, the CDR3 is TGTGCCAGCAGTCCTACAGGTCCGACCACTGAAGCTTTCTTT.

This CDR3 is CASRAGDYNSPLHF. CDR3 in DNA: TGTGCCAGCAGGGCAGGGGACTATAATTCACCCCTCCACTTT. V gene TRBV12-3 or TRBV12-4 combines with J gene TRBJ1-6, with D possibly TRBD1 on 6 matching bases. The CDR3 is made up of 14 amino acids. V was shortened by 6 bases and J by 3 bases, with 9 bases between the two germline ends.

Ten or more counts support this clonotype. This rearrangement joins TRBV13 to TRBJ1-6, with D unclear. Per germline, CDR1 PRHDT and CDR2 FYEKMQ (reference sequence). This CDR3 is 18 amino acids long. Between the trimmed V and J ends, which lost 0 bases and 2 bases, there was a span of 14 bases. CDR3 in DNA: TGTGCCAGCAGCTTAGGACGGTATCCTACTCCCTATAATTCACCCCTCCACTTT. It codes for CASSLGRYPTPYNSPLHF.

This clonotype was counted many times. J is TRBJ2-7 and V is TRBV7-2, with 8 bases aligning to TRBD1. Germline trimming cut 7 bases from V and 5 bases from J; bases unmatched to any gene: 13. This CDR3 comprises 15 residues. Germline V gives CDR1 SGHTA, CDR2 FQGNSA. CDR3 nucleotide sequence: TGTGCCAGCATCAACGCCCGACAGGGGAACCACGAGCAGTACTTC. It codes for CASINARQGNHEQYF.

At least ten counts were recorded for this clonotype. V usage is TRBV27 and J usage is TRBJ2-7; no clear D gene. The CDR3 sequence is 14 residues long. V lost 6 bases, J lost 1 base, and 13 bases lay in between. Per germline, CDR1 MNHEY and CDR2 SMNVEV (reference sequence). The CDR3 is CASSPTRVSYEQYF. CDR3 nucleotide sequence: TGTGCCAGCAGCCCGACACGGGTGTCCTACGAGCAGTACTTC.

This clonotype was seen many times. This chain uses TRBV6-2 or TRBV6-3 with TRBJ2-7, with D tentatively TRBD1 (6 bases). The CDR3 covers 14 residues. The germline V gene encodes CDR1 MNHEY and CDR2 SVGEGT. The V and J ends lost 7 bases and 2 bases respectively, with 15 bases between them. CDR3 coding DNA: TGTGCCAGCAATCTGGCGCGGACAGCCTACGAGCAGTACTTC. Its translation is CASNLARTAYEQYF.

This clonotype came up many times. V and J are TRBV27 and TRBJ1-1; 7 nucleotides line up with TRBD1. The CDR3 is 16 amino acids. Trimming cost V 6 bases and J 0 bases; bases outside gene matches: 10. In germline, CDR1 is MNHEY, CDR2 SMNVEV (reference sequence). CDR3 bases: TGTGCCAGCAGCCCGTCGGAGGGGGCCTTGAACACTGAAGCTTTCTTT. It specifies CASSPSEGALNTEAFF.

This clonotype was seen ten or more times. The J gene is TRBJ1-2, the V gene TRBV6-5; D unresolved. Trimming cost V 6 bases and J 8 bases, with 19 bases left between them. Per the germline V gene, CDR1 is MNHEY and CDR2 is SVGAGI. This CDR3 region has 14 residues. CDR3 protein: CASSPAQPEEGYTF. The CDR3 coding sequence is TGTGCCAGCAGCCCTGCGCAACCCGAGGAGGGCTACACCTTC.

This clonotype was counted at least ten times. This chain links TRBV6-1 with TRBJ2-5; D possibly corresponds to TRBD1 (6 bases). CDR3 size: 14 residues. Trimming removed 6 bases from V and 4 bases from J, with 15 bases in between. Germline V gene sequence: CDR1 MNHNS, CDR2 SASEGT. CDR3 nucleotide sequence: TGTGCCAGCAGACGCTTTCTACAGGGAGAGACCCAGTACTTC. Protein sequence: CASRRFLQGETQYF.

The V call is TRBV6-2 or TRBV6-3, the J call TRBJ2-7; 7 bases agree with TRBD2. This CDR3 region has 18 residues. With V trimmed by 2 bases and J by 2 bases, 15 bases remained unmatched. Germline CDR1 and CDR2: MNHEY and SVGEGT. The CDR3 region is CASSYGGSGEGPTYEQYF. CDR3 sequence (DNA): TGTGCCAGCAGTTACGGAGGATCGGGGGAGGGCCCCACCTACGAGCAGTACTTC.